The 32 T cell receptor beta chains given below trace back to one sample, sequenced in a study of blood T cell repertoires in COVID-19. Sequencing used immunoSEQ multiplex PCR; TCRdb keeps in-frame clones, though not all of them. Among about 170,000 clones listed, approximately 86% were seen once. The sample taken for sequencing was peripheral blood. Every receptor here comes from a man in his sixties who had recovered from COVID-19.

This rearrangement joins TRBV7-2 to TRBJ2-3; D is ambiguous. In germline, CDR1 is SGHTA, CDR2 FQGNSA. V lost 0 bases and J lost 6, with 7 bases in between. The CDR3 has 13 residues. Here the CDR3 DNA reads TGTGCCAGCAGCTTAGCGTCTACTGATACGCAGTATTTT. Protein: CASSLASTDTQYF.

This clone was seen a few times. V is TRBV27 and J is TRBJ1-5; 7 nucleotides match TRBD1. The trim removed 11 bases at V and 3 bases at J, leaving 4 bases unmatched. Germline CDR1 and CDR2: MNHEY and SMNVEV (reference sequence). CDR3 length: 12 amino acids. The CDR3 spells CASGQNNQPQHF. The CDR3 nucleotides are TGTGCCTCGGGACAGAACAATCAGCCCCAGCATTTT.

In DNA, the CDR3 is TGTGCCAGCAGTTACTCGAGAATCACAGATACGCAGTATTTT. Protein product: CASSYSRITDTQYF. The gene calls are TRBV6-6 and TRBJ2-3; D remains unclear. Germline V gene data show CDR1 as MNHNY and CDR2 as SVGAGI (reference sequence). The V gene lost 0 bases and the J gene lost 2 bases, with 6 bases spanning the gap. The CDR3 sequence is 14 residues long.

The chain links TRBV7-8 to TRBJ1-5; 8 bases line up with TRBD1. In germline, CDR1 is SGHVS, CDR2 FQNEAQ. The trim removed 2 bases at V and 2 bases at J, leaving 5 bases unmatched. The CDR3 extends over 16 amino acids. The CDR3 bases are TGTGCCAGCAGCTTAACAGGGGGAATTGGCAATCAGCCCCAGCATTTT. Protein: CASSLTGGIGNQPQHF.

The chain combines TRBV10-3 with TRBJ1-2; TRBD1 is a possible D gene (5 bases). Per germline, CDR1 ENHRY and CDR2 SYGVKD. This CDR3 region has 14 residues. V lost 2 bases, J lost 7 bases, and 14 bases lay in between. The CDR3 spells CAISESKGKAGYTF. In DNA, the CDR3 is TGTGCCATCAGTGAGAGCAAGGGGAAAGCTGGCTACACCTTC.

The chain combines TRBV9 with TRBJ1-1, with D perhaps TRBD1 (6 bases). The CDR3 is 15 residues long. Germline lookup yields CDR1 SGDLS and CDR2 YYNGEE. Trimming stripped 2 bases from V and 7 bases from J, with 18 bases between. CDR3 bases: TGTGCCAGCAGCGTCCGGGACACCTTTTCTGTTGAAGCTTTCTTT. It yields the protein CASSVRDTFSVEAFF. Full variable domain (remainder filled in from reference TRBV9 and TRBJ1-1): DSGVTQTPKHLITATGQRVTLRCSPRSGDLSVYWYQQSLDQGLQFLIQYYNGEERAKGNILERFSAQQFPDLHSELNLSSLELGDSALYFCASSVRDTFSVEAFFGQGTRLTVV.

The chain joins TRBV5-1 to TRBJ1-1, with D unresolved. CDR1 and CDR2 from the germline V gene are SGHRS and YFSETQ. The V end was cut by 2 bases, the J end by 4 bases, with 9 bases between. The CDR3 runs 13 residues. As DNA, the CDR3 is TGCGCCAGCAGCTTCGCGGGTTCCACTGAAGCTTTCTTT. Protein product: CASSFAGSTEAFF.

V and J are TRBV5-1 and TRBJ2-1; 7 bases line up with TRBD2. Looked up from germline, CDR1 is SGHRS and CDR2 is YFSETQ. The CDR3 runs 16 residues. The V gene end was trimmed by 4 bases and the J gene end by 0 bases; junction bases not matched to a gene: 7. In nucleotides, the CDR3 is TGCGCCAGCAGCGGTATCGGGGGGAGCTCCTACAATGAGCAGTTCTTC. Amino acid sequence: CASSGIGGSSYNEQFF.

The V and J genes are TRBV5-5 and TRBJ2-4; a possible D gene is TRBD1 (6 bases). The V gene lost 4 bases and the J gene lost 4 bases, with 12 bases spanning the gap. Germline V lookup: CDR1 SGHKS, CDR2 YYEKEE (reference sequence). The CDR3 has 14 amino acids. Here the CDR3 DNA reads TGTGCCAGCAGCCTCTGGACAGATAAAAACATTCAGTACTTC. Residues: CASSLWTDKNIQYF.

The rearrangement links TRBV19 to TRBJ2-1; D is possibly TRBD2 (6 bases). Between the trimmed V and J ends, which lost 5 bases and 8 bases, there was a span of 10 bases. The germline V gene encodes CDR1 LNHDA and CDR2 SQIVND (reference sequence). The CDR3 runs to 12 residues. The DNA of the CDR3 is TGTGCCAGTAGTGGATCGGGGGATGAGCAGTTCTTC. Its translation: CASSGSGDEQFF.

This chain joins TRBV15 and TRBJ2-3; TRBD2 aligns across 11 bases. The junction had 8 bases not matched to a gene; V was cut back by 0 bases and J by 6 bases. The CDR3 consists of 17 residues. CDR1 is LNHNV and CDR2 is YYDKDF in the germline V gene (reference sequence). The CDR3 DNA reads as TGTGCCACCAGCAGAGATTCCCTAGCGGGGGGAGGGGATACGCAGTATTTT. This translates into CATSRDSLAGGGDTQYF.

V is TRBV25-1 and J is TRBJ1-1, with a possible D match to TRBD1 (5 bases). There are 14 residues in the CDR3. CDR1 is MGHDK and CDR2 is SYGVNS in the germline V gene. Trimming shortened V by 3 bases and J by 1 base, and 9 bases separated the two germline ends. For the CDR3, the DNA is TGTGCCAGCAGTGATACAGGAAGGAACACTGAAGCTTTCTTT. Translated: CASSDTGRNTEAFF.

This chain uses TRBV10-3 with TRBJ1-5; 9 bases line up with TRBD1. The CDR3 consists of 12 residues. The germline gives CDR1 ENHRY, CDR2 SYGVKD. Trimming cost V 2 bases and J 16 bases; bases outside gene matches: 6. The CDR3 region has the DNA TGTGCCATCAGTGAGGTACAGGGGGCGAAACATTTT. Its translation: CAISEVQGAKHF.

The rearrangement links TRBV2 to TRBJ2-1; 13 nucleotides line up with TRBD2. The CDR3 is made up of 18 amino acids. CDR1 and CDR2 from the germline V gene are SNHLY and FYNNEI. The V and J ends lost 1 base and 6 bases, in that order; junction bases with no gene match: 9. The chain's CDR3 is CASSEGLAGGKAFNEQFF. Written as DNA, the CDR3 is TGTGCCAGCAGTGAAGGACTAGCGGGGGGCAAGGCTTTCAATGAGCAGTTCTTC.

The chain couples TRBV19 to TRBJ1-6; D is possibly TRBD1 (6 bases). The CDR3 is made up of 15 amino acids. Germline CDR1 reads LNHDA; CDR2 reads SQIVND (reference sequence). V gave up 6 bases and J gave up 3 bases, with 12 bases separating them. The CDR3 DNA is TGTGCCAGTAGGGGAGGGGGAAGCTATAATTCACCCCTCCACTTT. It encodes CASRGGGSYNSPLHF.

This clone has just a few counts. This chain uses TRBV5-4 with TRBJ1-2, with 12 bases lining up with TRBD1. The germline CDR1 and CDR2 sequences are SGHNT and YYREEE (reference sequence). The trim removed 3 bases at V and 8 bases at J, leaving 8 bases unmatched. This CDR3 has 15 residues. CDR3 DNA: TGTGCCAGCAGCTCACCGGGACAGGGGGCTGTCGGCTACACCTTC. Translation gives CASSSPGQGAVGYTF.

The gene calls are TRBV12-5 and TRBJ2-7; D perhaps matches TRBD2 (6 bases). Germline values: CDR1 LGHNT, CDR2 FRNRAP. The CDR3 runs to 15 residues. Trimming left V 5 bases short and J 3 bases short, with 17 bases between. The CDR3: CASGIGAGGGYEQYF. The CDR3 nucleotides are TGTGCTAGTGGTATCGGGGCCGGGGGAGGCTACGAGCAGTACTTC.

The chain employs TRBV9 and TRBJ2-3, with TRBD2 as a possible D gene (5 bases). Trimming pared 6 bases from V and 6 bases from J, leaving 14 bases between. This CDR3 comprises 13 residues. Germline-derived CDR1 and CDR2 are SGDLS and YYNGEE. The CDR3 bases are TGTGCCAGCACCCCCCTCCCGGGGGATACGCAGTATTTT. Translation: CASTPLPGDTQYF.

The genes are TRBV2 and TRBJ2-7, with 12 positions matching TRBD2. The V and J ends lost 9 bases and 7 bases, in that order; junction bases with no gene match: 7. The CDR3 consists of 13 residues. Germline CDR1 is SNHLY and CDR2 is FYNNEI. CDR3 loop: CARSSGGAREQYF. CDR3 in DNA: TGTGCCAGATCTAGCGGGGGGGCCAGAGAGCAGTACTTC.

Only one count was recorded for this clone. The rearrangement links TRBV5-6 to TRBJ2-5, with 9 bases identical to TRBD2. Trimming took 0 bases from V and 4 from J; bases not matched to a gene: 13. Germline CDR1 SGHDT, CDR2 YYEEEE. The CDR3 runs to 18 residues. The CDR3 nucleotides are TGTGCCAGCAGCTTGGGGGCCAGCGGGGGGACCCTAGTAGAGACCCAGTACTTC. This translates into CASSLGASGGTLVETQYF.

The CDR3: CAWSPSRAGELFF. The CDR3 region has the DNA TGTGCCTGGAGTCCTTCTCGCGCCGGGGAGCTGTTTTTT. The gene calls are TRBV30 and TRBJ2-2; D remains unclear. CDR3 length: 13 amino acids. Per the germline V gene, CDR1 is GTSNPN and CDR2 is SVGIG (reference sequence). V shed 2 bases and J shed 6 bases, with 10 bases lying between them.

This chain connects TRBV5-4 to TRBJ2-2; a weak D match, TRBD1 (5 bases). V was clipped by 0 bases and J by 4 bases, with 19 bases between them. The CDR3 covers 18 residues. Germline V gene sequence: CDR1 SGHNT, CDR2 YYREEE (reference sequence). CDR3 DNA sequence: TGTGCCAGCAGCTTGGATTCGGCGCTGACAGAGTTCACCGGGGAGCTGTTTTTT. Its translation: CASSLDSALTEFTGELFF.

The chain joins TRBV7-3 to TRBJ2-1; 11 positions agree with TRBD2. This CDR3 spans 15 amino acids. Germline V gene data show CDR1 as SGHTA and CDR2 as FQGTGA. V gave up 5 bases and J gave up 6 bases; unmatched junction bases: 6. This CDR3 reads CASSPGLAGGNEQFF. CDR3 sequence (DNA): TGTGCCAGCAGCCCAGGACTAGCGGGTGGCAATGAGCAGTTCTTC.

This sequence joins TRBV27 and TRBJ2-7; 7 nucleotides line up with TRBD1. V lost 3 bases, J lost 3 bases, and 5 bases stayed unmatched. This CDR3 region has 14 residues. From germline, CDR1 is MNHEY and CDR2 SMNVEV (reference sequence). CDR3 loop: CASSFATGNYEQYF. The CDR3 nucleotides are TGTGCCAGCAGTTTTGCGACAGGGAACTACGAGCAGTACTTC.

V is TRBV19 and J is TRBJ2-4, with 7 bases fitting TRBD1. The V and J ends lost 8 bases and 8 bases, in that order; junction bases with no gene match: 6. The length of the CDR3 is 12 residues. CDR1 LNHDA and CDR2 SQIVND come from the germline V gene (reference sequence). The CDR3 bases are TGTGCCAGTTCGACAGGGCGAGACATTCAGTACTTC. It yields the protein CASSTGRDIQYF.

The gene calls are TRBV19 and TRBJ1-4; 8 nucleotides line up with TRBD1. Trimming removed 6 bases from V and 5 bases from J; junction bases left unmatched: 5. The CDR3 covers 14 residues. Germline V gene sequence: CDR1 LNHDA, CDR2 SQIVND (reference sequence). CDR3 DNA: TGTGCCAGTAGCTCCGGGACAGGAAATGAAAAACTGTTTTTT. Encoded protein: CASSSGTGNEKLFF.

The gene calls are TRBV29-1 and TRBJ2-5; 8 bases map to TRBD2. CDR1 SQVTM and CDR2 ANQGSEA come from the germline V gene. The CDR3 is 16 amino acids. With 7 bases clipped from V and 5 bases from J, the junction kept 18 bases outside the gene matches. The CDR3 DNA follows: TGCAGCGGGGGGGAGGGAGCGGGGGTCATGTGGGAGACCCAGTACTTC. It yields the protein CSGGEGAGVMWETQYF.

This clone showed up many times. The chain links TRBV19 to TRBJ2-7; no clear D. Trimming cost V 3 bases and J 6 bases, with 12 bases left between them. The CDR3 has 13 amino acids. Germline assignment: CDR1 LNHDA and CDR2 SQIVND (reference sequence). Here the CDR3 reads CASSIRSSGEQYF. The CDR3, as DNA: TGTGCCAGTAGTATTCGTTCCTCCGGCGAGCAGTACTTC.

The chain has TRBV6-5 and TRBJ1-3; TRBD1 matches 7 bases. This CDR3 spans 15 amino acids. Unmatched junction bases numbered 10, after V lost 9 bases and J lost 2 bases. Germline V gene sequence: CDR1 MNHEY, CDR2 SVGAGI. The CDR3 DNA sequence: TGTGCCAGTACGGACAGGTCCGTAACTGGAAACACCATATATTTT. Encoded protein: CASTDRSVTGNTIYF.

This chain connects TRBV2 to TRBJ1-6; unclear D gene. Between the trimmed V and J ends, which lost 7 bases and 7 bases, there was a span of 14 bases. Germline V CDR1 and CDR2: SNHLY, FYNNEI. This CDR3 has 14 amino acids. The CDR3 loop is CASIVAVANSPLHF. The CDR3 DNA reads as TGTGCCAGCATTGTGGCAGTTGCCAATTCACCCCTCCACTTT.

The chain links TRBV11-2 to TRBJ2-1; 13 bases map to TRBD2. The germline CDR1 and CDR2 sequences are SGHAT and FQNNGV. The V and J ends lost 3 bases and 5 bases, in that order; junction bases with no gene match: 7. CDR3 length: 17 amino acids. CDR3 nucleotides: TGTGCCAGCAGCTTGACTAGCGGGGGGCCCTACAACAATGAGCAGTTCTTC. Translated, it gives CASSLTSGGPYNNEQFF.

The chain carries TRBV9 and TRBJ2-1, with 10 nucleotides matching TRBD2. The length of the CDR3 is 16 residues. Germline V lookup: CDR1 SGDLS, CDR2 YYNGEE. The V gene end was trimmed by 3 bases and the J gene end by 2 bases; junction bases not matched to a gene: 5. The CDR3 spells CASSGLGLAAYNEQFF. The CDR3 nucleotides are TGTGCCAGCAGCGGACTAGGACTAGCGGCCTACAATGAGCAGTTCTTC.